This T cell receptor beta chain emerged from a study of control samples from healthy donors and cancer patients. The length of the CDR3 is 11 residues. Germline values: CDR1 LNHDA, CDR2 SQIVND (reference sequence). V shed 10 bases and J shed 6 bases, with 9 bases lying between them. Generated by immunoSEQ multiplex PCR, the TCRdb table keeps only in-frame clones and is missing some. Among 100,000 to 150,000 clones listed, around nine tenths were seen once. Source material: PBMCs. This clonotype was sampled from a man aged 45 to 65 with head and neck cancer. The chain is built from TRBV19 and TRBJ2-2; D gene ambiguous. The CDR3 DNA reads TGTGCCACCAAAGCCGCCGGGGAGCTGTTTTTT. This sequence encodes CATKAAGELFF.